The 27 T cell receptor beta chains below were found in one sample sequenced in a study of blood T cell repertoires in COVID-19. Assay used: immunoSEQ multiplex PCR; TCRdb lists only in-frame clones, some missing. Of 200,000 or so clones in the sample, roughly nine tenths are singletons; the top ten hold 0.7% to 0.85%. Sequencing input: peripheral blood. The receptors shown here come from a woman in her sixties or seventies with acute or convalescent COVID-19.

This clone showed up just a few times. The chain joins TRBV5-6 to TRBJ2-5; 13 nucleotides match TRBD2. This CDR3 contains 16 residues. J lost 5 bases, V lost 4 bases, and 8 bases had no gene match. CDR1 and CDR2 from the germline V gene are SGHDT and YYEEEE. The DNA of the CDR3 is TGTGCCAGCAGCCTAGGACTAGCGGGAGTAGTGGAGACCCAGTACTTC. Residues: CASSLGLAGVVETQYF. Based on the CDR3 plus reference TRBV5-6 and TRBJ2-5, the full variable domain is DAGVTQSPTHLIKTRGQQVTLRCSPKSGHDTVSWYQQALGQGPQFIFQYYEEEERQRGNFPDRFSGHQFPNYSSELNVNALLLGDSALYLCASSLGLAGVVETQYFGPGTRLLVL.

V and J are TRBV7-9 and TRBJ1-4; TRBD1 is a possible D gene (6 bases). V lost 4 bases and J 4 bases, leaving 10 bases between the germline ends. The germline CDR1 and CDR2 sequences are SEHNR and FQNEAQ (reference sequence). The CDR3 is 14 amino acids. The CDR3 protein is CASSSQGLNEKLFF. The CDR3 DNA is TGTGCCAGCAGCTCGCAGGGGCTTAATGAAAAACTGTTTTTT.

The chain joins TRBV2 to TRBJ2-3, with 8 bases lining up with TRBD2. This CDR3 contains 14 residues. V trimming: 7 bases; J trimming: 1 base; junction bases outside the gene matches: 4. Germline V gene lookup returns CDR1 SNHLY and CDR2 FYNNEI. This CDR3 is CASTGRGGTDTQYF. CDR3 DNA sequence: TGTGCCAGCACGGGGCGGGGGGGCACAGATACGCAGTATTTT.

The chain uses TRBV14 and TRBJ2-7, with 7 bases that match TRBD2. Germline trimming cut 4 bases from V and 6 bases from J; bases unmatched to any gene: 12. CDR3 length: 15 residues. In germline, CDR1 is SGHDN, CDR2 FVKESK. CDR3 amino acids: CASSPRRGFSVEQYF. The CDR3 DNA follows: TGTGCCAGCAGCCCAAGGCGGGGGTTCTCAGTCGAGCAGTACTTC.

CDR3 region: CASSPEGQAFRSNQPQHF. The CDR3 region has the DNA TGTGCCAGCAGCCCCGAAGGACAGGCGTTTCGGAGCAATCAGCCCCAGCATTTT. The chain carries TRBV7-8 and TRBJ1-5, with TRBD1 matching over 7 bases. V was pared by 5 bases and J by 1 base, with 14 bases of the junction left unmatched. This CDR3 is 18 amino acids long. Per the germline V gene, CDR1 is SGHVS and CDR2 is FQNEAQ. The whole variable domain, filled in from reference TRBV7-8 and TRBJ1-5, reads GAGVSQSPRYKVAKRGQDVALRCDPISGHVSLFWYQQALGQGPEFLTYFQNEAQLDKSGLPSDRFFAERPEGSVSTLKIQRTQQEDSAVYLCASSPEGQAFRSNQPQHFGDGTRLSIL.

The gene calls are TRBV5-1 and TRBJ2-7, with TRBD1 matching 8 bases. CDR1 is SGHRS, CDR2 YFSETQ, per germline. Unmatched junction bases numbered 2, after V lost 4 bases and J lost 2 bases. This CDR3 comprises 13 residues. CDR3: CASSAGQAYEQYF. The CDR3 DNA is TGCGCCAGCAGCGCGGGACAGGCCTACGAGCAGTACTTC.

The chain carries TRBV9 and TRBJ2-2; 8 nucleotides align to TRBD2. The CDR3 is 16 residues long. Trimming removed 4 bases from V and 4 bases from J; junction bases left unmatched: 9. Germline CDR1 and CDR2: SGDLS and YYNGEE. The chain's CDR3 is CASSPLGAGVTGELFF. CDR3 in DNA: TGTGCCAGCAGCCCTCTTGGAGCGGGGGTCACCGGGGAGCTGTTTTTT.

This clone is a singleton in its sample. The chain combines TRBV28 with TRBJ1-2, with D perhaps TRBD1 (6 bases). Germline loops: CDR1 MDHEN, CDR2 SYDVKM. This CDR3 is built from 14 residues. V lost 4 bases, J lost 5 bases, and 14 bases lay in between. The CDR3 sequence: CASSSFQGYYGYTF. In DNA, the CDR3 is TGTGCCAGCAGTTCCTTCCAGGGGTATTATGGCTACACCTTC.

The chain employs TRBV25-1 and TRBJ2-5; 7 bases match TRBD1. Germline assignment: CDR1 MGHDK and CDR2 SYGVNS. V dropped 4 bases and J dropped 9; count of bases not matched to a gene: 8. This CDR3 comprises 13 residues. In DNA, the CDR3 is TGTGCCAGCAGTGGGACAGGTGGATGGGCCCAGTACTTC. Translation gives CASSGTGGWAQYF.

This rearrangement joins TRBV19 to TRBJ2-5, with D maybe TRBD1 (6 bases). From germline, CDR1 is LNHDA and CDR2 SQIVND (reference sequence). CDR3 length equals 14 residues. V was trimmed by 4 bases and J by 1 base, leaving 10 bases between them. CDR3 in DNA: TGTGCCAGTAGTACTCGGACAGCCCAAGAGACCCAGTACTTC. Its protein product is CASSTRTAQETQYF.

This rearrangement joins TRBV5-6 to TRBJ2-3, with D possibly matching TRBD1 (6 bases). This CDR3 contains 14 residues. Trimming took 5 bases from V and 12 from J, leaving 22 bases between them. Germline V gene lookup returns CDR1 SGHDT and CDR2 YYEEEE. This CDR3 is CASSSPKQGPTQYF. CDR3 bases: TGTGCCAGCAGTTCGCCAAAACAGGGACCTACCCAGTATTTT. Combining the CDR3 with reference TRBV5-6 and TRBJ2-3 gives the whole variable domain DAGVTQSPTHLIKTRGQQVTLRCSPKSGHDTVSWYQQALGQGPQFIFQYYEEEERQRGNFPDRFSGHQFPNYSSELNVNALLLGDSALYLCASSSPKQGPTQYFGPGTRLTVL.

V and J are TRBV18 and TRBJ2-7; D is perhaps TRBD1 (8 bases). The CDR3 is made up of 17 amino acids. Germline V gives CDR1 KGHSH, CDR2 LQKENI. V lost 4 bases to trimming and J lost 0 bases, with 19 bases between them. CDR3 nucleotide sequence: TGTGCCAGCTCACACGGACAGGGAGCGGGAAGCTCCTACGAGCAGTACTTC. It yields the protein CASSHGQGAGSSYEQYF.

This clone was seen a handful of times. The chain uses TRBV5-5 and TRBJ2-1, with 8 bases identical to TRBD2. V shed 3 bases and J 8 bases; nucleotides not matched to a gene: 7. The CDR3 length is 14 residues. CDR1 is SGHKS and CDR2 is YYEKEE in the germline V gene (reference sequence). For the CDR3, the DNA is TGTGCCAGCAGCTCACAAGCGGGAGTTGATGAGCAGTTCTTC. It encodes CASSSQAGVDEQFF. The full variable domain, its missing parts supplied by reference TRBV5-5 and TRBJ2-1, is DAGVTQSPTHLIKTRGQQVTLRCSPISGHKSVSWYQQVLGQGPQFIFQYYEKEERGRGNFPDRFSARQFPNYSSELNVNALLLGDSALYLCASSSQAGVDEQFFGPGTRLTVL.

This chain connects TRBV5-1 to TRBJ1-5; possibly TRBD1 for D (6 bases). Trimming cost V 0 bases and J 5 bases, with 12 bases left between them. CDR1 is SGHRS and CDR2 is YFSETQ in the germline V gene. The CDR3 is 15 amino acids. The CDR3 bases are TGCGCCAGCAGCTTGGATGGACAGAGGCATCAGCCCCAGCATTTT. Amino acids: CASSLDGQRHQPQHF.

This clone has only a few counts. The J gene is TRBJ1-4, the V gene TRBV4-3; D unclear. Trimming left V 5 bases short and J 6 bases short, with 19 bases between. The germline CDR1 and CDR2 sequences are LGHNA and YSLEER. The CDR3 covers 16 residues. The CDR3 DNA is TGCGCCAGCAGCACCAGATGGGTAGGAGGGTATGAAAAACTGTTTTTT. This gives the protein CASSTRWVGGYEKLFF.

This chain connects TRBV6-4 to TRBJ2-5, with 10 positions matching TRBD1. This CDR3 is built from 14 residues. CDR1 is MRHNA, CDR2 SNTAGT, per germline. The J segment lost 1 base and the V segment lost 7 bases, leaving 3 bases of the junction unmatched. CDR3 sequence reads: CASTDRGLQETQYF. The DNA of the CDR3 is TGTGCCAGCACCGACAGGGGGCTCCAAGAGACCCAGTACTTC.

The rearrangement uses TRBV28 and TRBJ1-1; 9 positions match TRBD1. The CDR3 has 14 residues. Germline CDR1 reads MDHEN; CDR2 reads SYDVKM. The ends lost 8 bases at V and 8 bases at J; junction bases unmatched: 12. CDR3 coding DNA: TGTGCCAGCCAAACCGGGACAGGGTTGTGGGAAGCTTTCTTT. This gives the protein CASQTGTGLWEAFF.

As to this clone: This CDR3 is also generated by other DNA sequences in the sample. V usage is TRBV11-3 and J usage is TRBJ2-3; 9 bases are shared with TRBD2. The V gene end was trimmed by 5 bases and the J gene end by 0 bases; junction bases not matched to a gene: 3. CDR3 size: 15 residues. The V gene's germline CDR1 is SGHNT and CDR2 YENEEA. CDR3 amino acids: CASSITSGSTDTQYF. CDR3 sequence (DNA): TGTGCCAGCAGCATCACTAGCGGGAGCACAGATACGCAGTATTTT.

The chain couples TRBV19 to TRBJ2-7; possibly TRBD1 for D (6 bases). CDR3 length: 13 residues. V gave up 5 bases and J gave up 4 bases, with 12 bases separating them. The V gene's germline CDR1 is LNHDA and CDR2 SQIVND (reference sequence). The DNA of the CDR3 is TGTGCCAGTAGTTGGCAGGGGTCGTACGAGCAGTACTTC. Translated: CASSWQGSYEQYF. The full variable domain, rest sourced from reference TRBV19 and TRBJ2-7, is DGGITQSPKYLFRKEGQNVTLSCEQNLNHDAMYWYRQDPGQGLRLIYYSQIVNDFQKGDIAEGYSVSREKKESFPLTVTSAQKNPTAFYLCASSWQGSYEQYFGPGTRLTVT.

This rearrangement joins TRBV12-5 to TRBJ2-1; no definite D call. This CDR3 comprises 14 residues. The V and J ends lost 5 bases and 5 bases respectively, with 13 bases between them. Germline-derived CDR1 and CDR2 are LGHNT and FRNRAP. The CDR3 is CASGHPSHNNEQFF. The DNA for the CDR3 is TGTGCTAGTGGTCACCCCTCACACAACAATGAGCAGTTCTTC.

J is TRBJ1-4 and V is TRBV18; 7 nucleotides line up with TRBD1. This CDR3 spans 16 amino acids. The trim removed 2 bases at V and 7 bases at J, leaving 10 bases unmatched. From germline, CDR1 is KGHSH and CDR2 LQKENI. This chain's CDR3 is CASSPSRQGGSEKLFF. Here the CDR3 DNA reads TGTGCCAGCTCACCATCGAGACAGGGTGGAAGTGAAAAACTGTTTTTT.

The J gene is TRBJ2-3, the V gene TRBV2; 12 nucleotides agree with TRBD2. V dropped 6 bases and J dropped 1; count of bases not matched to a gene: 8. This CDR3 spans 17 amino acids. The germline CDR1 and CDR2 sequences are SNHLY and FYNNEI. CDR3 in amino acids: CASRPGTSGPGTDTQYF. In DNA form, the CDR3 reads TGTGCCAGCAGACCCGGGACTAGCGGGCCGGGCACAGATACGCAGTATTTT.

This rearrangement joins TRBV11-3 to TRBJ1-6, with D tentatively TRBD1 (5 bases). Per the germline V gene, CDR1 is SGHNT and CDR2 is YENEEA. Trimming removed 1 base from V and 9 bases from J, with 13 bases in between. This CDR3 spans 15 amino acids. Here the CDR3 DNA reads TGTGCCAGCAGCTTAGGGGGCAGGGATGCTTCACCCCTCCACTTT. It specifies CASSLGGRDASPLHF.

The V and J genes are TRBV18 and TRBJ2-2, with 8 bases fitting TRBD1. Per germline, CDR1 KGHSH and CDR2 LQKENI. After removal of 1 base from V and 0 bases from J, the junction contained 4 bases not matched to a gene. The CDR3 contains 17 residues. The CDR3 DNA follows: TGTGCCAGCTCACCACGGGACAGGCCCGCGAACACCGGGGAGCTGTTTTTT. It specifies CASSPRDRPANTGELFF.

This chain connects TRBV19 to TRBJ2-1; 8 nucleotides agree with TRBD1. Unmatched junction bases numbered 3, after V lost 0 bases and J lost 8 bases. Per germline, CDR1 LNHDA and CDR2 SQIVND (reference sequence). This CDR3 is 14 amino acids long. CDR3 DNA: TGTGCCAGTAGTATAGACAGGGGGCTCTATGAGCAGTTCTTC. Amino acid sequence: CASSIDRGLYEQFF.

The J gene is TRBJ2-7, the V gene TRBV11-3; TRBD2 is a possible D gene (5 bases). Germline assignment: CDR1 SGHNT and CDR2 YENEEA. CDR3 length: 15 amino acids. Trimming left V 6 bases short and J 0 bases short, with 15 bases between. In DNA form, the CDR3 reads TGTGCCAGCAGTTTAAGCGGAGGAAGCTCCTACGAGCAGTACTTC. Amino acid sequence: CASSLSGGSSYEQYF.

The chain links TRBV5-1 to TRBJ1-1; D remains ambiguous. Germline CDR1 and CDR2: SGHRS and YFSETQ. The CDR3 runs to 16 residues. V lost 0 bases and J 4 bases, leaving 16 bases between the germline ends. For the CDR3, the DNA is TGCGCCAGCAGCTTGGCACCCACCTTTAGACTCACTGAAGCTTTCTTT. This encodes CASSLAPTFRLTEAFF.